This TCR beta chain stems from a study of human T cells and chemical hapten exposure. Turning to the study itself: Skin on the upper inner arm, around 2 cm by around 2 cm in size, was sensitized with 2% DPC. The study patch tested 0.01% DPC on the upper back and read results at 6 days.

CDR1 is DFQATT and CDR2 is SNEGSKA in the germline V gene (reference sequence). This CDR3 contains 15 residues. Trimming shortened V by 1 base and J by 4 bases, and 13 bases separated the two germline ends. TCRdb re-called the RACE reads with MiXCR, one entry per CDR3 protein. Of about 140,000 distinct CDR3 sequences listed, 10% to 15% are singletons. Regarding the study as a whole: DPC sensitization did not alter TCRs above 1 in 1000 frequency.

Documented time point: patch test 2, 6 weeks after DPC sensitization. Noted treatment: therapeutic diphenylcyclopropenone sensitization with weekly scalp DPC. Patients had alopecia, were aged 18 to 70, and were not pregnant. This clonotype was recorded a few times. Its antigen is not identified. This TCR came from a woman between 50 and 59 years old with alopecia areata. Some clones in this sample may be carry-over from other donors' samples. This chain uses TRBV20-1 with TRBJ1-4; D is undetermined. Specimen: whole blood, collected in connection with sensitization to the hapten diphenylcyclopropenone (DPC). The CDR3 nucleotides are TGCAGTGCTAGAGCACTGGGGAGTTTTAATGAAAAACTGTTTTTT. Its protein is CSARALGSFNEKLFF.